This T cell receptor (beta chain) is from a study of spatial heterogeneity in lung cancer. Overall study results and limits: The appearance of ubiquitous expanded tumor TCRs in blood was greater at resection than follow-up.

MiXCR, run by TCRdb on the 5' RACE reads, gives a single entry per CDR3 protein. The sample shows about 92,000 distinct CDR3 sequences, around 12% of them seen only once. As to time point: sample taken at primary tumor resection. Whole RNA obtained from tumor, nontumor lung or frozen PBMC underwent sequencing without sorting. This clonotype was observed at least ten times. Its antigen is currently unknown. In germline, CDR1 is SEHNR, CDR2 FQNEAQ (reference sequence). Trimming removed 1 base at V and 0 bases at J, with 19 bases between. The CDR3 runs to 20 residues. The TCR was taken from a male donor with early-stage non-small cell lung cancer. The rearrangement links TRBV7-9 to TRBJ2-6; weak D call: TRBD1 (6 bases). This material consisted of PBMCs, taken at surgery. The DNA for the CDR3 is TGTGCCAGCAGCTTAGAGATGCCTAGCAGGGGCCTCTCTGGGGCCAACGTCCTGACTTTC. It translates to CASSLEMPSRGLSGANVLTF.